This T cell receptor beta chain was recorded in a study of human T cells and chemical hapten exposure. For the study at large: Each patient's scalp received weekly diphenylcyclopropenone throughout the approximately 24-week study.

This clonotype was found a few times. Its target is unknown. The study's library attached unique molecular identifiers to single cDNA molecules. TCRdb re-analysed the RACE reads in MiXCR, keeping a single row per CDR3 protein. The table includes over 85,000 distinct CDR3 sequences, more than 10% detected once. Time point denoted: pre-sensitization, week 0. Treatment specified: therapeutic diphenylcyclopropenone sensitization with weekly scalp DPC. The CDR3 has 15 residues. The germline CDR1 and CDR2 sequences are SGHVS and FQNEAQ. J was trimmed by 6 bases and V by 4 bases; bases with no gene match: 7. The study, taken as a whole, reports: Unchanged with DPC sensitization were TCRs above 1 in 1000 frequency.

The sequenced sample was whole blood, obtained in connection with sensitization to the hapten diphenylcyclopropenone (DPC). V gene TRBV7-8 combines with J gene TRBJ2-2, with 8 bases that match TRBD2. This sequence originates from a woman between 55 and 75 years old with alopecia areata. Some clones in this sample may be carry-over from other donors' samples. CDR3 coding DNA: TGTGCCAGCAGCTGGGTTAGCGGGGAGTCCGGGGAGCTGTTTTTT. Translating gives CASSWVSGESGELFF.